The present TCR beta chain was sequenced within a study of blood T cell repertoires in COVID-19. Study-level background: Sources were T cells, B-cell-depleted T cells, or PBMCs; the material itself was cDNA or gDNA.

Germline loops: CDR1 KGHSH, CDR2 LQKENI. The CDR3 loop spans 14 amino acids. The ends were cut back, 3 bases at V and 2 bases at J, with 10 bases in the middle. Authors' methods: Amplified reference gene primers provided the basis for estimating nucleated cell counts. Libraries were prepared by immunoSEQ multiplex PCR; TCRdb keeps only in-frame clonotypes and omits some of them. The DNA was the basis for D and trimming; V, J and clone size are from that table. In the table there are tens of thousands of clones, roughly 88% of which are singletons. The chain carries TRBV18 and TRBJ2-5; tentatively, D is TRBD2 (5 bases). The TCR originated in a human donor in a cohort sampled during active COVID-19. Sequenced input: peripheral blood. CDR3 region: CASSPYREQETQYF. In DNA form, the CDR3 reads TGTGCCAGCTCACCCTACCGGGAACAAGAGACCCAGTACTTC. The full variable domain, rest sourced from reference TRBV18 and TRBJ2-5, is NAGVMQNPRHLVRRRGQEARLRCSPMKGHSHVYWYRQLPEEGLKFMVYLQKENIIDESGMPKERFSAEFPKEGPSILRIQQVVRGDSAAYFCASSPYREQETQYFGPGTRLLVL.